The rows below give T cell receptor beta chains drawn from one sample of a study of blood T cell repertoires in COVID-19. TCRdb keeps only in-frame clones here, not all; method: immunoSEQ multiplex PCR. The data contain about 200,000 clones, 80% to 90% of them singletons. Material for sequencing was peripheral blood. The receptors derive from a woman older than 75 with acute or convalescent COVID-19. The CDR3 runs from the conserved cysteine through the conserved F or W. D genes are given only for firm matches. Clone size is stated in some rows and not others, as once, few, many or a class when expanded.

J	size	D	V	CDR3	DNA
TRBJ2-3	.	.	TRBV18	CASSPPSTDTQYF	TGTGCCAGCTCACCCCCTAGCACAGATACGCAGTATTTT
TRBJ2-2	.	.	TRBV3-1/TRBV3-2	CASSQPFRVFSGRTGELFF	TGTGCCAGCAGCCAACCCTTCAGGGTTTTTAGCGGTCGCACCGGGGAGCTGTTTTTT
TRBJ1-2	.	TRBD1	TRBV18	CASSPPADRDRGYTF	TGTGCCAGCTCACCACCGGCCGACAGGGATCGGGGCTACACCTTC
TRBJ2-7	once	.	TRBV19	CASRDSLLSYEQYF	TGTGCCAGTCGAGATAGCCTACTCTCCTACGAGCAGTACTTC
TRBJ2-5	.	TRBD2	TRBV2	CASSSRVAGDQETQYF	TGTGCCAGCAGCTCCAGGGTAGCGGGAGACCAAGAGACCCAGTACTTC
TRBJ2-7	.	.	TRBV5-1	CASSFNTGEQYF	TGCGCCAGCAGCTTTAACACAGGGGAGCAGTACTTC
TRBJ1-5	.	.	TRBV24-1	CATIAGHQPQHF	TGTGCCACCATCGCGGGACATCAGCCCCAGCATTTT
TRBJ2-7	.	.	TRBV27	CASSPTGSSYEQYF	TGTGCCAGCAGCCCCACAGGGAGCTCCTACGAGCAGTACTTC
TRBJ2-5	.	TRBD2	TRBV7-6	CASSLGLAGQETQYF	TGTGCCAGCAGCTTAGGGCTAGCGGGACAAGAGACCCAGTACTTC
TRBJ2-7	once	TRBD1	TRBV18	CASSPFEGGTYEQYF	TGTGCCAGCTCACCATTTGAAGGGGGCACGTACGAGCAGTACTTC
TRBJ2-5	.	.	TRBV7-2	CASTESSGTQYF	TGTGCCAGCACCGAATCCTCGGGGACCCAGTACTTC
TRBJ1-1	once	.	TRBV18	CASSPSAPRGEAFF	TGTGCCAGCTCACCCTCGGCCCCTCGGGGAGAGGCTTTCTTT
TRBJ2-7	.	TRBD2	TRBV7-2	CASSWGALAGLASLEQYF	TGTGCCAGCAGCTGGGGAGCCCTAGCGGGACTAGCCTCTCTCGAGCAGTACTTC
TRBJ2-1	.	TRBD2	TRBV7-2	CASSWASGKYNEQFF	TGTGCCAGCAGCTGGGCTAGCGGGAAATACAATGAGCAGTTCTTC
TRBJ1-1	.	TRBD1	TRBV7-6	CASSSAGGMNTEAFF	TGTGCCAGCAGCTCGGCAGGGGGCATGAACACTGAAGCTTTCTTT
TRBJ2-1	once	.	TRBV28	CASIPQGRRNEQFF	TGTGCCAGCATCCCACAGGGTCGACGCAATGAGCAGTTCTTC
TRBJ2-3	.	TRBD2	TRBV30	CAWSNSGTSGIWADTQYF	TGTGCCTGGAGTAACTCCGGGACTAGCGGGATCTGGGCAGATACGCAGTATTTT
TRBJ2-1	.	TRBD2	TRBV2	CASRTSGISEQFF	TGTGCCAGCCGGACTAGCGGGATTAGTGAGCAGTTCTTC
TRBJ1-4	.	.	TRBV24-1	CATSESGLENEKLFF	TGTGCCACCAGTGAGTCGGGATTAGAAAATGAAAAACTGTTTTTT
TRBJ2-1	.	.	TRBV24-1	CATSVARVRGEQFF	TGTGCCACCAGTGTTGCCAGGGTGCGGGGTGAGCAGTTCTTC
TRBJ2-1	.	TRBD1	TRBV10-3	CAIIGQGNNEQFF	TGTGCCATCATTGGACAGGGCAACAATGAGCAGTTCTTC
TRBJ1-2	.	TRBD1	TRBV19	CASTPWGQGNYGYTF	TGTGCCAGTACCCCCTGGGGACAGGGAAACTATGGCTACACCTTC
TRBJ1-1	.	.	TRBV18	CASSPRGQVNTEAFF	TGTGCCAGCTCACCTCGAGGACAAGTAAACACTGAAGCTTTCTTT
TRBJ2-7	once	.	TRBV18	CASSQASYEEEQYF	TGTGCCAGCTCCCAAGCCTCCTATGAGGAAGAGCAGTACTTC
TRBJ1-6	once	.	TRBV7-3	CASSLIRSNSPLHF	TGTGCCAGCAGCTTAATACGGTCCAATTCACCCCTCCACTTT
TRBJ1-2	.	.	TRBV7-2	CASSSGGWQPPYGYTF	TGTGCCAGCAGCTCCGGGGGGTGGCAGCCACCCTATGGCTACACCTTC
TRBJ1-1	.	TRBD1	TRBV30	CAWIGLRGRNTEAFF	TGTGCCTGGATCGGGCTTAGGGGGCGGAACACTGAAGCTTTCTTT
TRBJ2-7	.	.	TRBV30	CAWGTSGGRAYEQYF	TGTGCCTGGGGGACTTCCGGGGGTCGGGCTTACGAGCAGTACTTC
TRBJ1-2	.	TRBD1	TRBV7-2	CASSPQAAGGRDGYTF	TGTGCCAGCAGCCCCCAAGCGGCAGGGGGCAGAGATGGCTACACCTTC
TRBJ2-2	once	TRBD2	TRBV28	CASSTQRERLTGELFF	TGTGCCAGCAGTACGCAGCGGGAGAGGTTAACCGGGGAGCTGTTTTTT
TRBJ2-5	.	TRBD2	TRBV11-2	CASSFGTSGGGTQYF	TGTGCCAGCAGCTTCGGGACTAGCGGAGGAGGGACCCAGTACTTC
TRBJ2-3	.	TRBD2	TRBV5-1	CASSLASGSGLDTQYF	TGCGCCAGCAGCTTGGCTAGCGGGAGCGGGTTAGATACGCAGTATTTT
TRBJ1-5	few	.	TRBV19	CASSARQVFQPQHF	TGTGCCAGTAGTGCAAGACAGGTTTTTCAGCCCCAGCATTTT
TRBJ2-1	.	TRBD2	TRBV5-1	CASSLEGGPYNEQFF	TGCGCCAGCAGCTTGGAGGGAGGGCCTTACAATGAGCAGTTCTTC